This T cell receptor (beta chain) was observed in a study of blood T cells in healthy people across ages. As to this clonotype: Its antigen is as yet unknown.

With a J-beta primer mix and a sample-barcoded 5' primer, a second PCR ran roughly 6 to 11 cycles. TCRdb re-called the 5' RACE reads through MiXCR, storing one row per CDR3 protein. The sample lists over 700,000 distinct CDR3 sequences, roughly 50% occurring once. Regarding the study as a whole: TCR beta diversity tracked closely with naive T cell percentage.

The clonotype originates from a man older than 75 in good health. Input material: blood.

The DNA for the CDR3 is TGTGCCAGCAGCTTATCTTCCGATCAGCCCCAGCATTTT. Translated, it gives CASSLSSDQPQHF. This sequence joins TRBV7-9 and TRBJ1-5; D not resolved. This CDR3 is 13 amino acids long. Germline lookup yields CDR1 SEHNR and CDR2 FQNEAQ (reference sequence). Trimming took 2 bases from V and 5 from J, leaving 7 bases between them.